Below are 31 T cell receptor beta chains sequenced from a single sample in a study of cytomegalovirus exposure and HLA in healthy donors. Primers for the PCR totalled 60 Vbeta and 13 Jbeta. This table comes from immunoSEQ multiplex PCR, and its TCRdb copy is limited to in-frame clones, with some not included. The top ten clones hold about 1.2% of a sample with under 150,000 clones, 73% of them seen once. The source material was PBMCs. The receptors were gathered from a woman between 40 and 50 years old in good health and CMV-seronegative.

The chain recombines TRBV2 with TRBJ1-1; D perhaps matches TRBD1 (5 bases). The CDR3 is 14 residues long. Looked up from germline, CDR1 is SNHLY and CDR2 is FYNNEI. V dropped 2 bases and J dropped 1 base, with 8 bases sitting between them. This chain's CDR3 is CASSEWQGNTEAFF. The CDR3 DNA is TGTGCCAGCAGTGAATGGCAGGGGAACACTGAAGCTTTCTTT.

CDR3 nucleotide sequence: TGTGCCAGCAGTCCCGGGGGGTACGAGCAGTACTTC. Protein: CASSPGGYEQYF. The J gene is TRBJ2-7, the V gene TRBV6-6; TRBD2 agrees at 7 bases. The CDR3 covers 12 residues. V shed 5 bases, J shed 4 bases, and the junction held 2 bases outside the gene matches. Germline V gives CDR1 MNHNY, CDR2 SVGAGI (reference sequence).

CDR3 loop: CASSLEDSSLQPQHF. For the CDR3, the DNA is TGTGCCAGCAGCTTAGAGGACAGTTCGTTACAGCCCCAGCATTTT. The chain combines TRBV7-2 with TRBJ1-5; TRBD1 might be the D (6 bases). V lost 1 base, J lost 7 bases, and 14 bases lay in between. CDR3 size: 15 residues. CDR1 SGHTA and CDR2 FQGNSA come from the germline V gene. Supplemented by reference TRBV7-2 and TRBJ1-5, the full variable domain reads GAGVSQSPSNKVTEKGKDVELRCDPISGHTALYWYRQSLGQGLEFLIYFQGNSAPDKSGLPSDRFSAERTGGSVSTLTIQRTQQEDSAVYLCASSLEDSSLQPQHFGDGTRLSIL.

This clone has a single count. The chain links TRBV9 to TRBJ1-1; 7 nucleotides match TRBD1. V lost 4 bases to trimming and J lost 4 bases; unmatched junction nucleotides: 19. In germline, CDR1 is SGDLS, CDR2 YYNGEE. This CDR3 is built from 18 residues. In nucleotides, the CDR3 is TGTGCCAGCAGCCTCGGGACAGCCACGTTTCAGGGCAGCACTGAAGCTTTCTTT. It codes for CASSLGTATFQGSTEAFF. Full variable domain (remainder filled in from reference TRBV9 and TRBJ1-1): DSGVTQTPKHLITATGQRVTLRCSPRSGDLSVYWYQQSLDQGLQFLIQYYNGEERAKGNILERFSAQQFPDLHSELNLSSLELGDSALYFCASSLGTATFQGSTEAFFGQGTRLTVV.

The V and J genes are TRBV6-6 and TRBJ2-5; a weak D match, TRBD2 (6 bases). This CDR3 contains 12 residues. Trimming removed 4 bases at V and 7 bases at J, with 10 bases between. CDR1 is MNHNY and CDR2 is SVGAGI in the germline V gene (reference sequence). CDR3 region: CASSSGEGTQYF. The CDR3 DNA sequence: TGTGCCAGCAGTTCGGGGGAAGGGACCCAGTACTTC.

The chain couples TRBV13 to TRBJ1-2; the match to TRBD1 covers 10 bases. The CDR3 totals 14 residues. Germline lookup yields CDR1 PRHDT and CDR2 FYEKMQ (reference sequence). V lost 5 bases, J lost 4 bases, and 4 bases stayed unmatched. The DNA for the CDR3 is TGTGCCAGCAGCAAGGGACAGGGGATCTATGGCTACACCTTC. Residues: CASSKGQGIYGYTF.

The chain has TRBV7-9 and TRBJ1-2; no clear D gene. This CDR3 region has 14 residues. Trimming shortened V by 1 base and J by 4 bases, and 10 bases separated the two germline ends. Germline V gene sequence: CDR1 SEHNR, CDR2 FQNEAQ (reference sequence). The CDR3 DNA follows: TGTGCCAGCAGCTTAGACGCGCAAATCTATGGCTACACCTTC. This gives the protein CASSLDAQIYGYTF.

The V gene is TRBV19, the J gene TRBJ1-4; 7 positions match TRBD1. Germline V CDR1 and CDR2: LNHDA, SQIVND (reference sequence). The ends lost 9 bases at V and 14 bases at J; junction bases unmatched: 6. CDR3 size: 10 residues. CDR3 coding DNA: TGTGCCAGCTCGGACAGGTTTCTGTTTTTT. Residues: CASSDRFLFF.

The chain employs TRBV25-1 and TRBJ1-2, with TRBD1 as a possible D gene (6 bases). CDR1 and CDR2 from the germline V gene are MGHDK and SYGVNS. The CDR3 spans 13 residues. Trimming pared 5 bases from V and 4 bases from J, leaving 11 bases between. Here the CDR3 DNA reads TGTGCCAGCAGTCGTGGACAGCCCTATGGCTACACCTTC. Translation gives CASSRGQPYGYTF.

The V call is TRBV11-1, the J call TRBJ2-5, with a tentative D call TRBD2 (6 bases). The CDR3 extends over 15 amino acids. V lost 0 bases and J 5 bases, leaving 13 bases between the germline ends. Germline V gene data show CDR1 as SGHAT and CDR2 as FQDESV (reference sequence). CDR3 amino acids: CASSLAHSGGETQYF. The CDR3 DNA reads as TGTGCCAGCAGCTTAGCGCACTCCGGAGGGGAGACCCAGTACTTC.

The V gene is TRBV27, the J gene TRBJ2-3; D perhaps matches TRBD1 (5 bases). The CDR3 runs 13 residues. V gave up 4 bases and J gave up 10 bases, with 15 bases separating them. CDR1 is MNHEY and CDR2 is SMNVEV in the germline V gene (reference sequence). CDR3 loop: CASSWVFSGSQYF. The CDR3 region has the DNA TGTGCCAGCAGTTGGGTCTTTTCAGGGTCGCAGTATTTT.

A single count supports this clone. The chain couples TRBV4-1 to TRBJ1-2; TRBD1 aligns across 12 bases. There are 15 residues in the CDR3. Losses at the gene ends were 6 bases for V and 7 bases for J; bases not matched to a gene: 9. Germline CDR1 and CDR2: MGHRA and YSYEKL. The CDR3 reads CASRIPGQGAGGYTF. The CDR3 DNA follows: TGCGCCAGCAGGATTCCGGGACAGGGGGCCGGTGGCTACACCTTC.

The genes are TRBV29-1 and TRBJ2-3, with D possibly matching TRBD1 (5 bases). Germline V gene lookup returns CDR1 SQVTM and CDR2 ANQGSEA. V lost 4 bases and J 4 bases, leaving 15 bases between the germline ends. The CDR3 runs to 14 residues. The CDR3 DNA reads TGCAGCGTTGGATCGGTGACAGTTTCAGATACGCAGTATTTT. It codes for CSVGSVTVSDTQYF.

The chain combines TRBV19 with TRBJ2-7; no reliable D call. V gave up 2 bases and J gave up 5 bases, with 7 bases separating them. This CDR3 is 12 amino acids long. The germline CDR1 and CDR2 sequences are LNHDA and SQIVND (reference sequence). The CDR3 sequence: CASSISGHEQYF. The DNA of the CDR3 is TGTGCCAGTAGTATAAGTGGGCACGAGCAGTACTTC.

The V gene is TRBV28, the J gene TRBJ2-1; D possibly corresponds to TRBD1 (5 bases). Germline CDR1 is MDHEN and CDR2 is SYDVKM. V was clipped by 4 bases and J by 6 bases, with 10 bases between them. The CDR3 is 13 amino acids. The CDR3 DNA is TGTGCCAGCAGTTCCCAGGGTCGCAATGAGCAGTTCTTC. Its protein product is CASSSQGRNEQFF.

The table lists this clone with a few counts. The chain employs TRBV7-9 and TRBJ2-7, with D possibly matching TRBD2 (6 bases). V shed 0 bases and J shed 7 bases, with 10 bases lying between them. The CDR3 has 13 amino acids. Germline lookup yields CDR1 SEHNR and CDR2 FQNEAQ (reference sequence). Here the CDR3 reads CASSLAEAGEQYV. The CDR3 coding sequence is TGTGCCAGCAGCTTAGCAGAGGCGGGGGAGCAGTACGTC.

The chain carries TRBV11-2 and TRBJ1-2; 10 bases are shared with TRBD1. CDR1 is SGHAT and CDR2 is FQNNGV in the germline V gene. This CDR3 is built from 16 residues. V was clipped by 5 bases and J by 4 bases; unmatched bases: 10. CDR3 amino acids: CASSPGTGATGYGYTF. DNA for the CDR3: TGTGCCAGCAGCCCCGGGACAGGGGCTACGGGCTATGGCTACACCTTC. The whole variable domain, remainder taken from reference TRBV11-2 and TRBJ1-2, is EAGVAQSPRYKIIEKRQSVAFWCNPISGHATLYWYQQILGQGPKLLIQFQNNGVVDDSQLPKDRFSAERLKGVDSTLKIQPAKLEDSAVYLCASSPGTGATGYGYTFGSGTRLTVV.

As DNA, the CDR3 is TGCGCCAGCAGCTTCCAGGATGGCTACACCTTC. It yields the protein CASSFQDGYTF. V gene TRBV5-1 combines with J gene TRBJ1-2; D not resolved. The CDR3 is 11 residues long. Trimming took 2 bases from V and 6 from J, leaving 5 bases between them. CDR1 SGHRS and CDR2 YFSETQ come from the germline V gene.

CDR3 coding DNA: TGTGCCAGCAGCGTAGGGGGGGGCAGTCAGCCCCAGCATTTT. This translates into CASSVGGGSQPQHF. The chain carries TRBV9 and TRBJ1-5; D possibly corresponds to TRBD1 (6 bases). The CDR3 length is 14 residues. Germline V gene lookup returns CDR1 SGDLS and CDR2 YYNGEE. The germline V and J ends were trimmed by 0 bases and 6 bases, with 10 bases remaining between them. The whole variable domain, filled in from reference TRBV9 and TRBJ1-5, reads DSGVTQTPKHLITATGQRVTLRCSPRSGDLSVYWYQQSLDQGLQFLIQYYNGEERAKGNILERFSAQQFPDLHSELNLSSLELGDSALYFCASSVGGGSQPQHFGDGTRLSIL.

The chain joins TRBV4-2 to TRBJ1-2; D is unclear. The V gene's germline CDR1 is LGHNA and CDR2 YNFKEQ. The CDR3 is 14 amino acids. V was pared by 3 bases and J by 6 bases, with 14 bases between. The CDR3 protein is CASSHPGSKDGYTF. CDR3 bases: TGTGCCAGCAGCCATCCTGGGAGCAAGGATGGCTACACCTTC.

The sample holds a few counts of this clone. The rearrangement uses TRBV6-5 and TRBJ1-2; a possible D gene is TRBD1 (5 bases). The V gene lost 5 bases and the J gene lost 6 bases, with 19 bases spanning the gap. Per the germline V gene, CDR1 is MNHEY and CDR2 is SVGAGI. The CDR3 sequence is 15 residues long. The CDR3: CASSLRDSRTNGYTF. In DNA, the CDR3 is TGTGCCAGCAGTCTGAGGGACTCAAGGACGAATGGCTACACCTTC.

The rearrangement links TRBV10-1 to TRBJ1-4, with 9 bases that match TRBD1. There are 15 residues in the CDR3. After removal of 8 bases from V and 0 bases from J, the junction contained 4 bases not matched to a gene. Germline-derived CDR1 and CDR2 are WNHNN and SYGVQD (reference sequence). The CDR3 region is CASGDREATNEKLFF. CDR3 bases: TGCGCCAGCGGGGACAGGGAAGCAACTAATGAAAAACTGTTTTTT.

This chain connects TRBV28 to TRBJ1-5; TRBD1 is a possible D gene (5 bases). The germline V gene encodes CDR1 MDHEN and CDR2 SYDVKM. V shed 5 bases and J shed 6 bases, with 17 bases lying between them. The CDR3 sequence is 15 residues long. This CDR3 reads CASSMTDTSAQPQHF. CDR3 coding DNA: TGTGCCAGCAGTATGACAGATACATCGGCTCAGCCCCAGCATTTT. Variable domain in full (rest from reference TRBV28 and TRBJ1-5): DVKVTQSSRYLVKRTGEKVFLECVQDMDHENMFWYRQDPGLGLRLIYFSYDVKMKEKGDIPEGYSVSREKKERFSLILESASTNQTSMYLCASSMTDTSAQPQHFGDGTRLSIL.

CDR3 DNA sequence: TGTGCCAGCAGCTCGGGACAGGGGAAGGAGAGGGCCAACGTCCTGACTTTC. Protein sequence: CASSSGQGKERANVLTF. The chain combines TRBV7-9 with TRBJ2-6, with 10 bases identical to TRBD1. The CDR3 extends over 17 amino acids. Germline CDR1 is SEHNR and CDR2 is FQNEAQ (reference sequence). V gave up 4 bases and J gave up 5 bases; unmatched junction bases: 8.

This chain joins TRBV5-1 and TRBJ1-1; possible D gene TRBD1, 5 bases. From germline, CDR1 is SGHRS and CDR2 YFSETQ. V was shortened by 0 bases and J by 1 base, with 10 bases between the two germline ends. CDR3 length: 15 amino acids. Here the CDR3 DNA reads TGCGCCAGCAGCTTGGCCGATACAGGGAACACTGAAGCTTTCTTT. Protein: CASSLADTGNTEAFF.

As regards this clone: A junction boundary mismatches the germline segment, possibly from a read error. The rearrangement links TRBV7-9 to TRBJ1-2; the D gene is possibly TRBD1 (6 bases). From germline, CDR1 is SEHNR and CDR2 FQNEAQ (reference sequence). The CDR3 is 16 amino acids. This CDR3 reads CSSSLESGQINYGYTF. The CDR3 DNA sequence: TGTTCCAGCAGCTTAGAATCCGGACAGATAAACTATGGCTACACCTTC.

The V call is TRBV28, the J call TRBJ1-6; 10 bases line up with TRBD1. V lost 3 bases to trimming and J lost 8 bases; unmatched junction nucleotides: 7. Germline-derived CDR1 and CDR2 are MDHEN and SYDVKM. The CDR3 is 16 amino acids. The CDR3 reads CASSFERQGAHSPLHF. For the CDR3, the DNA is TGTGCCAGCAGTTTTGAGAGACAGGGGGCTCATTCACCCCTCCACTTT.

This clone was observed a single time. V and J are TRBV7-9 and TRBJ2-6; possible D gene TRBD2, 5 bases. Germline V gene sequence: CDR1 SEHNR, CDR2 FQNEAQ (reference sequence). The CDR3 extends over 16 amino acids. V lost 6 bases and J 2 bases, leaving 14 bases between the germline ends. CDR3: CASSPRGRTGANVLTF. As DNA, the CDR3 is TGTGCCAGCAGTCCGAGAGGGAGAACTGGGGCCAACGTCCTGACTTTC.

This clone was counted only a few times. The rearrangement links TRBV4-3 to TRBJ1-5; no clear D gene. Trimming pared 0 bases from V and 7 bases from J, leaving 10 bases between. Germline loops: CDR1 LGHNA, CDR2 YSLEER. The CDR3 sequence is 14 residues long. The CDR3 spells CASSQEQSGQPQHF. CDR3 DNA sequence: TGCGCCAGCAGCCAAGAACAGTCCGGCCAGCCCCAGCATTTT.

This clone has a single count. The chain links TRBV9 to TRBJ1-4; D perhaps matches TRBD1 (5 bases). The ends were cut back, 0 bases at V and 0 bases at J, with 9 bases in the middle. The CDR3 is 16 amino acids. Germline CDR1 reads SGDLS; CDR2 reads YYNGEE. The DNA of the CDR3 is TGTGCCAGCAGCGTAGGACAGACCCCAACTAATGAAAAACTGTTTTTT. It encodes CASSVGQTPTNEKLFF.

CDR3 residues: CASTGLAGGFNEQFF. The CDR3 DNA reads TGTGCCAGCACCGGACTAGCGGGGGGATTCAATGAGCAGTTCTTC. V and J are TRBV6-6 and TRBJ2-1, with TRBD2 identical over 14 bases. J gave up 6 bases and V 7 bases, and 5 bases lay outside the gene matches. Germline values: CDR1 MNHNY, CDR2 SVGAGI (reference sequence). The CDR3 has 15 residues.